Following are 10 T cell receptor beta chains from one sample sequenced in a study of T cell repertoires in cytomegalovirus infection. MiXCR was run by TCRdb on the reads, yielding one entry per CDR3 protein. The data hold a few hundred thousand distinct CDR3 sequences, with 15% to 20% observed a single time. Sample: CD8+ T cells from PBMCs. All receptors derive from a human donor in good health (CMV status not recorded). Some clones in this sample may be carry-over from other donors' samples.

The chain has TRBV28 and TRBJ1-1; unclear D gene. Germline CDR1 is MDHEN and CDR2 is SYDVKM. The ends were cut back, 3 bases at V and 0 bases at J, with 5 bases in the middle. This CDR3 region has 13 residues. The CDR3 sequence: CASSFRMNTEAFF. In DNA form, the CDR3 reads TGTGCCAGCAGTTTCCGAATGAACACTGAAGCTTTCTTT.

This clonotype was picked up many times. The V and J genes are TRBV11-2 and TRBJ1-1; D remains ambiguous. Germline loops: CDR1 SGHAT, CDR2 FQNNGV. The CDR3 runs to 15 residues. Trimming removed 6 bases at V and 4 bases at J, with 18 bases between. CDR3 sequence: CASRYQHGPSTEAFF. The CDR3 DNA follows: TGTGCCAGCAGATACCAACATGGACCCTCCACTGAAGCTTTCTTT.

The chain couples TRBV7-2 to TRBJ1-5, with D tentatively TRBD1 (6 bases). In germline, CDR1 is SGHTA, CDR2 FQGNSA. This CDR3 spans 15 amino acids. Trimming left V 4 bases short and J 0 bases short, with 10 bases between. The CDR3 here is CASSSDRYSNQPQHF. The DNA for the CDR3 is TGTGCCAGCAGCTCGGACAGATATAGCAATCAGCCCCAGCATTTT. Using reference TRBV7-2 and TRBJ1-5 for the parts outside the CDR3, the full variable domain is GAGVSQSPSNKVTEKGKDVELRCDPISGHTALYWYRQSLGQGLEFLIYFQGNSAPDKSGLPSDRFSAERTGGSVSTLTIQRTQQEDSAVYLCASSSDRYSNQPQHFGDGTRLSIL.

This clonotype was observed a handful of times. The chain joins TRBV2 to TRBJ1-1; D not certain. The ends were cut back, 3 bases at V and 1 base at J, with 9 bases in the middle. The CDR3 consists of 14 residues. Germline CDR1 and CDR2: SNHLY and FYNNEI. CDR3 DNA: TGTGCCAGCAGTGAGATTCATCAGAACACTGAAGCTTTCTTT. Translation: CASSEIHQNTEAFF.

This clonotype was recorded many times. The chain combines TRBV7-9 with TRBJ2-7; D remains unclear. From germline, CDR1 is SEHNR and CDR2 FQNEAQ (reference sequence). V was clipped by 0 bases and J by 0 bases, with 12 bases between them. This CDR3 is built from 16 residues. The CDR3 DNA follows: TGTGCCAGCAGCTTAGCGCCCGGCAGGAGCTCCTACGAGCAGTACTTC. Protein: CASSLAPGRSSYEQYF.

The rearrangement links TRBV28 to TRBJ2-7, with D possibly matching TRBD1 (5 bases). The V gene's germline CDR1 is MDHEN and CDR2 SYDVKM. Trimming cost V 5 bases and J 6 bases, with 17 bases left between them. The CDR3 runs 14 residues. CDR3 DNA: TGTGCCAGCAGTCCCCAACAGGACCCGGGCGAGCAGTACTTC. Protein: CASSPQQDPGEQYF.

V and J are TRBV4-1 and TRBJ2-7; 7 bases are shared with TRBD1. Germline assignment: CDR1 MGHRA and CDR2 YSYEKL. The CDR3 totals 16 residues. With V trimmed by 0 bases and J by 4 bases, 9 bases remained unmatched. In DNA form, the CDR3 reads TGCGCCAGCAGCCAAGAAGGGACAGCAACGACATACGAGCAGTACTTC. Its protein is CASSQEGTATTYEQYF.

In its sample, this clonotype was seen many times. The chain combines TRBV7-2 with TRBJ2-7; D possibly corresponds to TRBD2 (5 bases). Germline V gene data show CDR1 as SGHTA and CDR2 as FQGNSA. Deletions cut 1 base from V and 2 bases from J, with 12 bases between. The CDR3 has 15 amino acids. CDR3 sequence: CASSLEAVLTYEQYF. For the CDR3, the DNA is TGTGCCAGCAGCTTAGAAGCGGTCTTAACCTACGAGCAGTACTTC.

This clonotype was recorded at least ten times. The chain combines TRBV28 with TRBJ2-1; no reliable D call. The CDR3 runs to 13 residues. Between the trimmed V and J ends, which lost 10 bases and 7 bases, there was a span of 17 bases. Germline CDR1 and CDR2: MDHEN and SYDVKM. CDR3 residues: CATYPLLGNEQFF. CDR3 coding DNA: TGTGCCACCTATCCCCTATTAGGGAATGAGCAGTTCTTC.

This clonotype was seen many times. The chain combines TRBV7-2 with TRBJ1-5; tentative D call: TRBD1 (5 bases). V was trimmed by 1 base and J by 6 bases, leaving 7 bases between them. The CDR3 consists of 13 residues. Per the germline V gene, CDR1 is SGHTA and CDR2 is FQGNSA. CDR3 amino acids: CASSLGGGQPQHF. CDR3 DNA sequence: TGTGCCAGCAGCTTAGGGGGGGGTCAGCCCCAGCATTTT.